This T cell receptor beta chain derives from a study of vaccination and CD4 T cells after COVID-19. Study results and limitations: Spike mono-reactive clones accounted for 304 of the 307 vaccine-specific clones found in convalescent patients.

Trimming at V came to 4 bases and at J to 4 bases, leaving 7 bases not matched to a gene. There are 15 residues in the CDR3. From germline, CDR1 is LNHDA and CDR2 SQIVND (reference sequence). Cultured CD4+ T cell DNA underwent sequencing with the Oncomine TCR Beta short-read assay. TCRdb fed the PCR reads into MiXCR, producing one record per CDR3 protein. This table has approximately 6,000 distinct CDR3 sequences, just under 35% appearing once. This clonotype was seen a few times. Its antigen is unknown. Treatment specified: 10-day PBMC culture with coronavirus spike peptide pools or control peptides (ViraFEST assay). Researchers collected the unexposed donor's CD4+ T cells before the COVID-19 pandemic (2011-2018).

The gene calls are TRBV19 and TRBJ1-2, with 9 bases that match TRBD1. This clonotype was obtained from a human donor in good health. The sample was CD4+ T cells from blood, cultured in vitro. For the CDR3, the DNA is TGTGCCAGTAGTACCCGACAGGGGGGCATCTATGGCTACACCTTC. Amino acid sequence: CASSTRQGGIYGYTF.